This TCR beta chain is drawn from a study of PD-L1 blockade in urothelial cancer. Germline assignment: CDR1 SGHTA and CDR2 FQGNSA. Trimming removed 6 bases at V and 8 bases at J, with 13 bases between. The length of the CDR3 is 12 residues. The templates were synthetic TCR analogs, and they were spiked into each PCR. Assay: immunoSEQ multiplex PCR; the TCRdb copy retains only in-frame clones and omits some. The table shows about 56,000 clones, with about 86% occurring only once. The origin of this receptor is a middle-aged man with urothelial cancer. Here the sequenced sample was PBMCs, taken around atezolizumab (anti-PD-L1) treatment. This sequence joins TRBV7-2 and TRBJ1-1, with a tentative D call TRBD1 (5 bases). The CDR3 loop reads CASRDIRVEAFF. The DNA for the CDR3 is TGTGCCAGCAGAGATATCAGGGTCGAAGCTTTCTTT. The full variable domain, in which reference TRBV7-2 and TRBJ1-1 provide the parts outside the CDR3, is GAGVSQSPSNKVTEKGKDVELRCDPISGHTALYWYRQSLGQGLEFLIYFQGNSAPDKSGLPSDRFSAERTGGSVSTLTIQRTQQEDSAVYLCASRDIRVEAFFGQGTRLTVV.